Listed below are T cell receptor beta chains from one sample, sequenced in a study of radiotherapy plus CTLA-4 blockade in lung cancer. Assay: immunoSEQ multiplex PCR; the TCRdb copy retains only in-frame clones and omits some. The sample lists 70,000 to 85,000 clones; around 74% were seen once. The input for sequencing was peripheral blood, taken from a patient treated with radiotherapy plus ipilimumab. Receptor source: a human donor with non-small cell lung cancer whose response to radiotherapy plus ipilimumab could not be evaluated. Each CDR3 is given with its conserved first and last residue. Fields, in order: clone size, J gene, V gene, D gene, CDR3 DNA, CDR3 protein. D genes are given only for firm matches. The size field is filled for only some rows; it gives once, few, many or a size class.

abundance: NA
j_gene: TRBJ1-2
v_gene: TRBV5-3
d_gene: NA
CDR3nt: TGTGCCAGAAGCTTGAGAGGGGGAAGGTACTATGGCTACACCTTC
CDR3aa: CARSLRGGRYYGYTF

abundance: NA
j_gene: TRBJ1-5
v_gene: TRBV18
d_gene: TRBD1
CDR3nt: TGTGCCAGCTCCCGACAGGGTGGTAGCAATCAGCCCCAGCATTTT
CDR3aa: CASSRQGGSNQPQHF

abundance: NA
j_gene: TRBJ2-5
v_gene: TRBV5-6
d_gene: TRBD2
CDR3nt: TGTGCCAGCAGCTTGGGACTAGCGGGAGTTGAGACCCAGTACTTC
CDR3aa: CASSLGLAGVETQYF

abundance: NA
j_gene: TRBJ1-1
v_gene: TRBV7-9
d_gene: TRBD1
CDR3nt: TGTGCCAGCAGCTTAGAGGGGACAGGAGTGAACACTGAAGCTTTCTTT
CDR3aa: CASSLEGTGVNTEAFF

abundance: NA
j_gene: TRBJ2-3
v_gene: TRBV5-1
d_gene: TRBD2
CDR3nt: TGCGCCAGCAGAACTAGCGGGGGCACAGATACGCAGTATTTT
CDR3aa: CASRTSGGTDTQYF

abundance: NA
j_gene: TRBJ2-5
v_gene: TRBV9
d_gene: NA
CDR3nt: TGTGCCAGCAGCGTAGGTGGCGGGGAAGAGACCCAGTACTTC
CDR3aa: CASSVGGGEETQYF

abundance: NA
j_gene: TRBJ2-3
v_gene: TRBV7-9
d_gene: NA
CDR3nt: TGTGCCAGCAGCCGGGATTTTTACACAGATACGCAGTATTTT
CDR3aa: CASSRDFYTDTQYF

abundance: NA
j_gene: TRBJ2-5
v_gene: TRBV6-1
d_gene: TRBD2
CDR3nt: TGTGCCAGCAGTGGGACTAGCGGCTACCAAGAGACCCAGTACTTC
CDR3aa: CASSGTSGYQETQYF

abundance: few
j_gene: TRBJ2-5
v_gene: TRBV6-5
d_gene: TRBD2
CDR3nt: TGTGCCAGCAGTACGGGGGGAGAGACCCAGTACTTC
CDR3aa: CASSTGGETQYF

abundance: once
j_gene: TRBJ2-7
v_gene: TRBV6-5
d_gene: NA
CDR3nt: TGTGCCAGCAGAGGGACTCCCTACGAGCAGTACTTC
CDR3aa: CASRGTPYEQYF

abundance: NA
j_gene: TRBJ2-3
v_gene: TRBV6-4
d_gene: TRBD1
CDR3nt: TGTGCCAGCAGTGACTCGCCGACAGGGAACACAGATACGCAGTATTTT
CDR3aa: CASSDSPTGNTDTQYF

abundance: NA
j_gene: TRBJ1-2
v_gene: TRBV7-2
d_gene: NA
CDR3nt: TGTGCCAGCAGCTTAGGCGCAGGGCGGGATTTATGGGGCTACACCTTC
CDR3aa: CASSLGAGRDLWGYTF

abundance: NA
j_gene: TRBJ2-7
v_gene: TRBV2
d_gene: TRBD2
CDR3nt: TGTGCCAGCAGTACTCGACTAGCGGGAGAAGATGGGGGTTACTTC
CDR3aa: CASSTRLAGEDGGYF

abundance: NA
j_gene: TRBJ1-5
v_gene: TRBV28
d_gene: NA
CDR3nt: TGTGCCAGCAGTTTATCGGTCACCTTCTTGGCCCAGCATTTT
CDR3aa: CASSLSVTFLAQHF

abundance: NA
j_gene: TRBJ2-7
v_gene: TRBV4-1
d_gene: TRBD2
CDR3nt: TGCGCCAGCAGCGGAGGACTAGCGGGGGGTAAATACGAGCAGTACTTC
CDR3aa: CASSGGLAGGKYEQYF

abundance: NA
j_gene: TRBJ2-7
v_gene: TRBV27
d_gene: TRBD2
CDR3nt: TGTGCCAGCAGTCCCCGGTACCCGGTACTAGCGGGCACTACCTACGAGCAGTACTTC
CDR3aa: CASSPRYPVLAGTTYEQYF

abundance: NA
j_gene: TRBJ2-7
v_gene: TRBV2
d_gene: TRBD2
CDR3nt: TGTGCCAGCAGTGGAAGTAGCGGGTACTCCTACGAGCAGTACTTC
CDR3aa: CASSGSSGYSYEQYF

abundance: NA
j_gene: TRBJ2-3
v_gene: TRBV5-1
d_gene: TRBD2
CDR3nt: TGCGCCAGCAGGGAGCTAGCGGGCCTTAGCACAGATACGCAGTATTTT
CDR3aa: CASRELAGLSTDTQYF

abundance: few
j_gene: TRBJ1-3
v_gene: TRBV6-6
d_gene: NA
CDR3nt: TGTGCCAGCAGTGTAACCAGGGTCGACGGAAACACCATATATTTT
CDR3aa: CASSVTRVDGNTIYF

abundance: once
j_gene: TRBJ1-1
v_gene: TRBV29-1
d_gene: NA
CDR3nt: TGCAGCGCACCCGGATTGCAGGTGTCGAACACTGAAGCTTTCTTT
CDR3aa: CSAPGLQVSNTEAFF

abundance: NA
j_gene: TRBJ2-7
v_gene: TRBV5-1
d_gene: TRBD1
CDR3nt: TGCGCCAGCAGCAGGGACAGGGCGGCCTACGAGCAGTACTTC
CDR3aa: CASSRDRAAYEQYF

abundance: once
j_gene: TRBJ1-2
v_gene: TRBV9
d_gene: TRBD1
CDR3nt: TGTGCCAGCAGCGTAACCAACCCGGGACAGGGCTATGGCTACACCTTC
CDR3aa: CASSVTNPGQGYGYTF

abundance: few
j_gene: TRBJ1-1
v_gene: TRBV19
d_gene: NA
CDR3nt: TGTGCCAGTAGTAGAAGCGGGCGGAACACTGAAGCTTTCTTT
CDR3aa: CASSRSGRNTEAFF

abundance: NA
j_gene: TRBJ1-6
v_gene: TRBV7-2
d_gene: NA
CDR3nt: TGTGCCAGCAGCTTACCCGGCGGGGGTAGCTCCTATAATTCACCCCTCCACTTT
CDR3aa: CASSLPGGGSSYNSPLHF

abundance: NA
j_gene: TRBJ1-6
v_gene: TRBV5-1
d_gene: NA
CDR3nt: TGCGCCAGCAGCTTGGCGCCAGAATATAATTCACCCCTCCACTTT
CDR3aa: CASSLAPEYNSPLHF

abundance: few
j_gene: TRBJ1-2
v_gene: TRBV6-1
d_gene: TRBD1
CDR3nt: TGTGCCAGCAGCGCTCCGGGACAGGGGCCTGGCTACACCTTC
CDR3aa: CASSAPGQGPGYTF

abundance: NA
j_gene: TRBJ2-7
v_gene: TRBV7-2
d_gene: NA
CDR3nt: TGTGCCAGCAGCTCCGGGAAGGTCCTCTACGAGCAGTACTTC
CDR3aa: CASSSGKVLYEQYF

abundance: NA
j_gene: TRBJ2-5
v_gene: TRBV7-6
d_gene: NA
CDR3nt: TGTGCCAGCAGCTTAGGCCAGCGGGCATACCAAGAGACCCAGTACTTC
CDR3aa: CASSLGQRAYQETQYF

abundance: NA
j_gene: TRBJ2-5
v_gene: TRBV2
d_gene: TRBD2
CDR3nt: TGTGCCAGCAAACTAGCGGGGGAACTTACGGAAGGGACCCAGTACTTC
CDR3aa: CASKLAGELTEGTQYF

abundance: NA
j_gene: TRBJ1-5
v_gene: TRBV18
d_gene: NA
CDR3nt: TGTGCCAGCTCACCACCGCTTTCCCCTGACGGGCAGCCCCAGCATTTT
CDR3aa: CASSPPLSPDGQPQHF

abundance: NA
j_gene: TRBJ2-2
v_gene: TRBV19
d_gene: NA
CDR3nt: TGTGCCAGCAGGGGGGAGGACCCCCTATTGATAACCGGGGAGCTGTTTTTT
CDR3aa: CASRGEDPLLITGELFF

abundance: few
j_gene: TRBJ2-2
v_gene: TRBV30
d_gene: TRBD2
CDR3nt: TGTGCCCTACCCGGCGGGGGGTTCGCCGGGGAGCTGTTTTTT
CDR3aa: CALPGGGFAGELFF

abundance: NA
j_gene: TRBJ1-1
v_gene: TRBV25-1
d_gene: TRBD1
CDR3nt: TGTGCCAGCAGTATACAGGGGTTCACTGAAGCTTTCTTT
CDR3aa: CASSIQGFTEAFF

abundance: once
j_gene: TRBJ1-6
v_gene: TRBV4-3
d_gene: TRBD1
CDR3nt: TGCGCCAGCAGCCAAGGACAGGGTTCGGCGACTTCACCCCTCCACTTT
CDR3aa: CASSQGQGSATSPLHF

abundance: few
j_gene: TRBJ1-2
v_gene: TRBV10-3
d_gene: NA
CDR3nt: TGTGCCATCAGTGAGTCGAATCTGGGCCCCGGTGGCTACACCTTC
CDR3aa: CAISESNLGPGGYTF

abundance: few
j_gene: TRBJ2-7
v_gene: TRBV7-2
d_gene: NA
CDR3nt: TGTGCCAGCAGCTTAGTGAGTGGCTACGAGCAGTACTTC
CDR3aa: CASSLVSGYEQYF

abundance: NA
j_gene: TRBJ2-5
v_gene: TRBV5-4
d_gene: NA
CDR3nt: TGTGCCAGCAGCCTGGGTGGAGGGGAGACCCAGTACTTC
CDR3aa: CASSLGGGETQYF

abundance: NA
j_gene: TRBJ1-2
v_gene: TRBV5-6
d_gene: TRBD1
CDR3nt: TGTGCCAGCAGCTATGGACAGGCTATAGCTAACTATGGCTACACCTTC
CDR3aa: CASSYGQAIANYGYTF

abundance: NA
j_gene: TRBJ2-3
v_gene: TRBV5-1
d_gene: TRBD2
CDR3nt: TGCGCCAGCAGCTTGGAGGCTAGCGGCGACCCCGGGGATACGCAGTATTTT
CDR3aa: CASSLEASGDPGDTQYF

abundance: NA
j_gene: TRBJ2-7
v_gene: TRBV5-5
d_gene: TRBD1
CDR3nt: TGTGCCAGCAGCTGGGACAGGGGTGGTTACGAGCAGTACTTC
CDR3aa: CASSWDRGGYEQYF

abundance: NA
j_gene: TRBJ2-2
v_gene: TRBV7-2
d_gene: TRBD1
CDR3nt: TGTGCCAGCAGCTTAGTTGGGACAGGGGTCCCCGGGGAGCTGTTTTTT
CDR3aa: CASSLVGTGVPGELFF

abundance: once
j_gene: TRBJ2-7
v_gene: TRBV7-9
d_gene: TRBD2
CDR3nt: TGTGCCAGCAGCTTTTCCATAATCGGTAGCGGGGGTTACGAGCAGTACTTC
CDR3aa: CASSFSIIGSGGYEQYF

abundance: NA
j_gene: TRBJ2-2
v_gene: TRBV5-4
d_gene: TRBD1
CDR3nt: TGTGCCAGCAGCGTCGGACAGGGGGCTAACACCGGGGAGCTGTTTTTT
CDR3aa: CASSVGQGANTGELFF

abundance: NA
j_gene: TRBJ1-1
v_gene: TRBV4-1
d_gene: NA
CDR3nt: TGCGCCAGCATGGTGGAGGGCCCGAACACTGAAGCTTTCTTT
CDR3aa: CASMVEGPNTEAFF

abundance: NA
j_gene: TRBJ2-7
v_gene: TRBV6-5
d_gene: NA
CDR3nt: TGTGCCAGCAGTTATTATAGCGGAACCTACGAGCAGTACTTC
CDR3aa: CASSYYSGTYEQYF

abundance: few
j_gene: TRBJ1-2
v_gene: TRBV5-4
d_gene: NA
CDR3nt: TGTGCCAGCAGCTTGGAGGCCATGGCGGGGGTGGCTGGCTACACCTTC
CDR3aa: CASSLEAMAGVAGYTF

abundance: NA
j_gene: TRBJ2-1
v_gene: TRBV10-3
d_gene: NA
CDR3nt: TGTGCCATCAGTGCAGTAGCCCCCCCCAACGATGAGCAGTTCTTC
CDR3aa: CAISAVAPPNDEQFF

abundance: NA
j_gene: TRBJ2-7
v_gene: TRBV2
d_gene: NA
CDR3nt: TGTGCCACCAGCCTACTCTCCTACGAGCAGTACTTC
CDR3aa: CATSLLSYEQYF

abundance: NA
j_gene: TRBJ1-1
v_gene: TRBV7-8
d_gene: NA
CDR3nt: TGTGCCAGCAGCTCCACGGGGGGGGCACCTACTGAAGCTTTCTTT
CDR3aa: CASSSTGGAPTEAFF

abundance: NA
j_gene: TRBJ2-1
v_gene: TRBV25-1
d_gene: TRBD2
CDR3nt: TGTGCCAGCAGTCCTAGCGGGAGTGAGAATGAGCAGTTCTTC
CDR3aa: CASSPSGSENEQFF

abundance: NA
j_gene: TRBJ1-3
v_gene: TRBV7-9
d_gene: TRBD1
CDR3nt: TGTGCCAGCAGCATACAGGGGTATGGCTCTGGAAACACCATATATTTT
CDR3aa: CASSIQGYGSGNTIYF

abundance: NA
j_gene: TRBJ2-5
v_gene: TRBV2
d_gene: TRBD2
CDR3nt: TGTGCCAGCGAGTATAGGACTAGCGTCGAGACCCAGTACTTC
CDR3aa: CASEYRTSVETQYF

abundance: NA
j_gene: TRBJ2-6
v_gene: TRBV14
d_gene: NA
CDR3nt: TGTGCCAGCAGCCAAGGCCCGCGGGGGGCCAACGTCCTGACTTTC
CDR3aa: CASSQGPRGANVLTF

abundance: NA
j_gene: TRBJ2-2
v_gene: TRBV4-2
d_gene: TRBD1
CDR3nt: TGTGCCAGCAGCGCCCAAACAGGGGGCCGGAACACCGGGGAGCTGTTTTTT
CDR3aa: CASSAQTGGRNTGELFF

abundance: NA
j_gene: TRBJ2-7
v_gene: TRBV28
d_gene: TRBD1
CDR3nt: TGTGCCAGCTGCCCCCCGGGACAGGGGGCCTACGAGCAGTACTTC
CDR3aa: CASCPPGQGAYEQYF

abundance: few
j_gene: TRBJ2-7
v_gene: TRBV6-5
d_gene: TRBD1
CDR3nt: TGTGCCAGCAGCCTGGGACAGGGATTAGGCGAGCAGTACTTC
CDR3aa: CASSLGQGLGEQYF

abundance: NA
j_gene: TRBJ2-7
v_gene: TRBV28
d_gene: NA
CDR3nt: TGTGCCAGCAGTTTTGTTGCAGGAACGGACGAGCAGTACTTC
CDR3aa: CASSFVAGTDEQYF

abundance: NA
j_gene: TRBJ2-7
v_gene: TRBV4-3
d_gene: NA
CDR3nt: TGCGCCAGCAGTCAATCCGGGACATGGGACGAGCAGTACTTC
CDR3aa: CASSQSGTWDEQYF